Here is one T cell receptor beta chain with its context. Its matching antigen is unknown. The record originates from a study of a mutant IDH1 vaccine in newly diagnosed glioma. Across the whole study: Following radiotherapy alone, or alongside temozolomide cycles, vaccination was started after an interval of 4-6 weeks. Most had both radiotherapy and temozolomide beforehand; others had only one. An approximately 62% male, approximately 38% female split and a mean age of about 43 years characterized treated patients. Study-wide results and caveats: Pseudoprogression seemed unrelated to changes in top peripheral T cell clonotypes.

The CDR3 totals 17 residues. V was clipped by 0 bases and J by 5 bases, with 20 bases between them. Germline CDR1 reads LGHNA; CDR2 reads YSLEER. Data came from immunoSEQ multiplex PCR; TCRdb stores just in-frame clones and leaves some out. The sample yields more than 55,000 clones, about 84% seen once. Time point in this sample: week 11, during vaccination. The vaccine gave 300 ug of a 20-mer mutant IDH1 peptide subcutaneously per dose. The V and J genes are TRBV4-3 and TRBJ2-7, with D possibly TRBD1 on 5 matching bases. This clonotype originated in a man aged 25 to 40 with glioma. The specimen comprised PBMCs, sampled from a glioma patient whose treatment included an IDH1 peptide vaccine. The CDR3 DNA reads TGCGCCAGCAGCCAAGAACCATATTCCAGGGTTCTGGACGAGCAGTACTTC. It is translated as CASSQEPYSRVLDEQYF.